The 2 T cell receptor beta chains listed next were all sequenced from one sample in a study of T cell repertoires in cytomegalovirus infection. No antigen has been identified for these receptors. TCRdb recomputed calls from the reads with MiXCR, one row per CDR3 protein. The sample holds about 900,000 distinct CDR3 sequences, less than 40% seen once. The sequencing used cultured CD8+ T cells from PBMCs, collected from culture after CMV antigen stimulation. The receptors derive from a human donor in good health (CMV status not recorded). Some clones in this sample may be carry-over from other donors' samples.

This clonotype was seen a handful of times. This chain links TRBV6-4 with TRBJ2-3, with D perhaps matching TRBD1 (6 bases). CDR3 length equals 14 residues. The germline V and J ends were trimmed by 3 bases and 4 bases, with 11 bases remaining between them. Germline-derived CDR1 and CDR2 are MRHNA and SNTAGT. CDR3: CASSEVAGADTQYF. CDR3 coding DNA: TGTGCCAGCAGTGAAGTGGCAGGGGCAGATACGCAGTATTTT.

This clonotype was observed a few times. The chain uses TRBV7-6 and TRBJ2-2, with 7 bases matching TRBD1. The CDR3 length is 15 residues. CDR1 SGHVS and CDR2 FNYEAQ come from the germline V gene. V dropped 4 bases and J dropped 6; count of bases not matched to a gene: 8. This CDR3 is CASSSGTVFPGELFF. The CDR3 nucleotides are TGTGCCAGCAGCTCCGGGACAGTCTTTCCCGGGGAGCTGTTTTTT. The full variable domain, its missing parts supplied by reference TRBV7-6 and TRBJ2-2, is GAGVSQSPRYKVTKRGQDVALRCDPISGHVSLYWYRQALGQGPEFLTYFNYEAQQDKSGLPNDRFSAERPEGSISTLTIQRTEQRDSAMYRCASSSGTVFPGELFFGEGSRLTVL.